This T cell receptor beta chain was identified during a study of T cells after yellow fever vaccination. This clonotype has ten or more counts. TCRdb re-analysed the 5' RACE reads in MiXCR, keeping a single row per CDR3 protein. The profile covers some 110,000 distinct CDR3 sequences, with around 7.4% appearing a single time and roughly 2.6% taken by the ten largest. CDR1 is SGHKS and CDR2 is YYEKEE in the germline V gene (reference sequence). The CDR3 runs 14 residues. With 4 bases clipped from V and 1 base from J, the junction kept 2 bases outside the gene matches. The chain carries TRBV5-5 and TRBJ1-5; TRBD1 matches at 7 bases. The origin of this receptor is a man younger than 35 who received the YFV17D yellow fever vaccine. The material sequenced was CD4+ T cells sorted from PBMCs, taken roughly 10 days after the first yellow fever vaccination. CDR3: CASSRGQSNQPQHF. The DNA of the CDR3 is TGTGCCAGCAGCCGGGGACAGAGCAATCAGCCCCAGCATTTT.